These T cell receptor beta chains were read from a single sample in a study of Graves' ophthalmopathy and Graves' hyperthyroidism. TCRdb passed the multiplex PCR reads through MiXCR, listing each CDR3 protein once. The sample contains 350,000 to 400,000 distinct CDR3 sequences, around 16% of which appear only once. The specimen was peripheral blood. The receptors here all came from a woman aged 18 to 35 with Graves' ophthalmopathy. Both conserved end residues are part of each CDR3. D genes are given only for firm matches. The size entry is marked missing in some rows and otherwise reads once, few, many or a size class.

>TRBJ2-4|-|15|TRBV28|many
CASSLSTGQKDIQYF
TGTGCCAGCAGTTTATCTACAGGTCAGAAGGACATTCAGTACTTC
>TRBJ2-7|-|13|TRBV30|few
CAWNRGLFNEQYF
TGTGCCTGGAATCGGGGGCTCTTTAACGAGCAGTACTTC
>TRBJ1-2|TRBD1|11|TRBV30|many
CACGQVHGYTF
TGTGCCTGCGGACAGGTTCATGGCTACACCTTC
>TRBJ2-7|-|13|TRBV13|many
CASNPPGTYEQYF
TGTGCCAGCAACCCCCCGGGGACCTACGAGCAGTACTTC
>TRBJ2-5|-|14|TRBV7-3|many
CASSLETGSKTQYF
TGTGCCAGCAGCTTAGAAACGGGCTCAAAGACCCAGTACTTC
>TRBJ2-7|-|17|TRBV15|many
CATSLSGGDTTSYEQYF
TGTGCCACCAGCCTATCTGGGGGGGACACAACTTCCTACGAGCAGTACTTC
>TRBJ2-4|-|14|TRBV19|-
CASSIVSPKNIQYF
TGTGCCAGTAGTATAGTTAGCCCCAAAAACATTCAGTACTTC
>TRBJ1-1|TRBD1|11|TRBV14|-
CASSQGGTALF
TGTGCCAGCAGCCAGGGGGGGACAGCACTATTT
>TRBJ2-5|-|13|TRBV7-9|many
CASSPGPRSTQYF
TGTGCCAGCAGTCCGGGGCCAAGATCGACCCAGTACTTC
>TRBJ2-4|TRBD1|18|TRBV6-1|once
CASSRPGTGNLAKNIQYF
TGTGCCAGCAGTCGTCCCGGGACAGGAAACCTAGCCAAAAACATTCAGTACTTC
>TRBJ2-5|-|15|TRBV10-3|many
CAISRFGPGVETQYF
TGTGCCATCAGCCGCTTTGGCCCAGGGGTTGAGACCCAGTACTTC
>TRBJ1-6|-|15|TRBV27|many
CASSRTDSYNSPLHF
TGTGCCAGCAGTCGGACAGACTCCTATAATTCACCCCTCCACTTT
>TRBJ1-1|-|14|TRBV4-2|many
CASSQDLRSTEAFF
TGTGCCAGCAGCCAAGATCTCAGAAGCACTGAAGCTTTCTTT
>TRBJ1-2|-|15|TRBV19|many
CASSAKAGVSYGYTF
TGTGCCAGTAGTGCCAAGGCAGGCGTGAGCTATGGCTACACCTTC
>TRBJ2-7|TRBD2|14|TRBV27|many
CASGPVGLAGSRNF
TGTGCCAGCGGGCCCGTGGGACTAGCGGGGAGTAGGAACTTC
>TRBJ2-5|-|14|TRBV6-5|-
CASSYSAGRETQYF
TGTGCCAGCAGTTACTCGGCGGGAAGGGAGACCCAGTACTTC
>TRBJ1-6|-|17|TRBV6-1|many
CASSARARVSLNSPLHF
TGTGCCAGCAGTGCGCGGGCCAGGGTATCCCTTAATTCACCCCTCCACTTT
>TRBJ2-7|-|13|TRBV12-3/TRBV12-4|many
CASSFEMTYEQYF
TGTGCCAGCAGTTTCGAGATGACCTACGAGCAGTACTTC
>TRBJ2-5|TRBD1|13|TRBV5-1|many
CASSSDRSETQYF
TGCGCCAGCAGCTCGGACAGGTCGGAGACCCAGTACTTC
>TRBJ1-1|-|13|TRBV11-2|-
CASSNYQDGEAFF
TGTGCCAGCAGCAATTACCAGGACGGAGAAGCTTTCTTT
>TRBJ2-2|-|14|TRBV15|many
CATSRGANTGELFF
TGTGCCACCAGCAGAGGGGCCAACACCGGGGAGCTGTTTTTT
>TRBJ1-2|TRBD1|15|TRBV4-1|many
CASSRTGDGNYGYTF
TGCGCCAGCAGCCGGACAGGGGACGGTAACTATGGCTACACCTTC
>TRBJ2-7|-|15|TRBV11-2|many
CASSPIRGAGGEQYF
TGTGCCAGCAGCCCTATCCGGGGGGCCGGGGGCGAGCAGTACTTC
>TRBJ2-7|-|14|TRBV7-2|many
CASSVRVLGDEQYF
TGTGCCAGCAGCGTGAGGGTTCTGGGCGACGAGCAGTACTTC
>TRBJ2-5|-|15|TRBV4-2|many
CASSQDRGGQETQYF
TGTGCCAGCAGCCAAGATAGAGGGGGCCAAGAGACCCAGTACTTC
>TRBJ1-1|-|14|TRBV6-6|many
CASNGGGANTEAFF
TGTGCCAGCAACGGGGGGGGCGCGAACACTGAAGCTTTCTTT
>TRBJ2-7|-|13|TRBV27|many
CASSLKGTYEQYF
TGTGCCAGCAGTTTAAAGGGAACCTACGAGCAGTACTTC
>TRBJ2-5|-|15|TRBV27|few
CASCTLAGGQETQYF
TGTGCCAGCTGTACCTTAGCTGGGGGACAAGAGACCCAGTACTTC
>TRBJ1-5|-|14|TRBV7-2|many
CASSPRGGTQPQHF
TGTGCCAGCAGCCCAAGGGGGGGCACTCAGCCCCAGCATTTT
>TRBJ1-5|-|13|TRBV20-1|many
CSATRESNQPQHF
TGCAGTGCTACCAGGGAGAGCAATCAGCCCCAGCATTTT
>TRBJ1-1|-|15|TRBV4-3|many
CASSQVSGLGTEAFF
TGCGCCAGCAGCCAAGTATCAGGGTTGGGCACTGAAGCTTTCTTT
>TRBJ2-7|-|16|TRBV7-6|many
CASSLSPGPSSYEQYF
TGTGCCAGCAGCTTATCCCCGGGACCTAGCTCCTACGAGCAGTACTTC
>TRBJ1-1|TRBD1|14|TRBV2|many
CASRWRGPNTEAFF
TGTGCCAGCAGGTGGAGGGGGCCGAACACTGAAGCTTTCTTT
>TRBJ1-5|TRBD1|13|TRBV2|many
CATQGTANQPQHF
TGTGCCACCCAAGGGACAGCAAATCAGCCCCAGCATTTT
>TRBJ2-6|-|12|TRBV15|many
CATSRPPNVLTF
TGTGCCACCAGCCGCCCCCCCAACGTCCTGACTTTC
>TRBJ2-6|-|18|TRBV11-1|many
CASSLEGSHYSGANVLTF
TGTGCCAGCAGCTTGGAGGGGTCCCACTACTCTGGGGCCAACGTCCTGACTTTC
>TRBJ1-2|-|14|TRBV19|many
CASSIDSGKYGYTF
TGTGCCAGTAGTATAGATTCGGGGAAGTATGGCTACACCTTC
>TRBJ2-7|-|15|TRBV9|many
CASSVGMSGAHEQYF
TGTGCCAGCAGCGTAGGAATGTCCGGCGCCCACGAGCAGTACTTC
>TRBJ1-5|TRBD1|14|TRBV19|many
CASSRRGLGQPQHF
TGTGCCAGTAGTCGGAGGGGGCTAGGGCAGCCCCAGCATTTT
>TRBJ2-7|TRBD2|14|TRBV6-2/TRBV6-3|-
CASSPSRGTYEQYF
TGTGCCAGCAGTCCATCGCGGGGGACCTACGAGCAGTACTTC
>TRBJ1-1|TRBD1|12|TRBV7-2|many
CASSLATGPAFF
TGTGCCAGCAGCTTAGCGACAGGGCCAGCTTTCTTT
>TRBJ1-5|TRBD1|18|TRBV7-8|many
CASSLARTGLNSNQPQHF
TGTGCCAGCAGCTTAGCCCGGACAGGGTTGAATAGCAATCAGCCCCAGCATTTT
>TRBJ1-6|-|17|TRBV7-9|-
CASSLKAPSSYNSPLHF
TGTGCCAGCAGCTTAAAGGCCCCAAGCTCCTATAATTCACCCCTCCACTTT
>TRBJ2-7|-|13|TRBV6-2/TRBV6-3|once
CASSYRWGGEQYF
TGTGCCAGCAGTTATAGGTGGGGCGGCGAGCAGTACTTC
>TRBJ2-2|TRBD2|17|TRBV12-3/TRBV12-4|many
CASSPYGTTSAGGELFF
TGTGCCAGCAGTCCATATGGAACAACTAGCGCGGGCGGGGAGCTGTTTTTT
>TRBJ1-5|TRBD1|15|TRBV6-2/TRBV6-3|many
CASSYKPWTGRGQHF
TGTGCCAGCAGTTACAAGCCGTGGACAGGGCGAGGACAGCATTTT
>TRBJ2-7|TRBD2|14|TRBV5-1|few
CASALLAESYEQYF
TGCGCCAGCGCCTTACTAGCGGAATCCTACGAGCAGTACTTC
>TRBJ1-1|-|13|TRBV12-3/TRBV12-4|-
CASRERETTVAFF
TGTGCCAGCCGGGAAAGGGAGACGACCGTGGCTTTCTTT
>TRBJ1-2|TRBD1|14|TRBV12-3/TRBV12-4|once
CASSSFRGHSGYTF
TGTGCCAGCAGCAGCTTCAGGGGGCATAGTGGCTACACCTTC
>TRBJ2-7|TRBD2|15|TRBV3-1|-
CASSRSSGLAGEQYF
TGTGCCAGCAGCCGCTCCTCGGGACTAGCGGGAGAGCAGTACTTC
>TRBJ1-2|TRBD1|13|TRBV27|many
CASSGTGLYGYTF
TGTGCCAGCAGTGGGACAGGACTCTATGGCTACACCTTC
>TRBJ1-3|-|15|TRBV6-5|many
CASSLSPGTGNTIYF
TGTGCCAGCAGCTTATCTCCAGGGACTGGAAACACCATATATTTT
>TRBJ2-5|-|17|TRBV24-1|-
CATSDNPGSPRRETQYF
TGTGCCACCAGTGATAACCCCGGGTCCCCTCGGAGGGAGACCCAGTACTTC
>TRBJ2-4|-|12|TRBV20-1|-
CSARASGLKLGF
TGCAGTGCTAGGGCCTCGGGACTGAAGCTTGGCTTC
>TRBJ2-7|-|12|TRBV27|many
CASSVLGDEQYF
TGTGCCAGCAGTGTTTTGGGGGACGAGCAGTACTTC
>TRBJ1-5|-|13|TRBV7-2|many
CASIDTSNQPQHF
TGTGCCAGCATCGATACTAGCAATCAGCCCCAGCATTTT
>TRBJ2-5|-|16|TRBV6-2/TRBV6-3|many
CASSSDIGPHQETQYF
TGTGCCAGCAGTTCCGACATCGGGCCTCACCAAGAGACCCAGTACTTC
>TRBJ1-6|-|15|TRBV27|-
CASMPRSLSDSPLHF
TGTGCCAGCATGCCAAGGAGCCTGTCAGATTCACCCCTCCACTTT
>TRBJ2-5|-|13|TRBV20-1|many
CSAGIGGGKTQYF
TGCAGTGCTGGAATTGGGGGAGGAAAGACCCAGTACTTC